This TCR beta chain was sequenced in a study of blood T cell repertoires in COVID-19. About the research overall: In each case, the material was cDNA or gDNA derived from T cells, B-cell-depleted T cells, or PBMCs.

The germline V gene has CDR1 GTSNPN and CDR2 SVGIG (reference sequence). Trimming removed 4 bases from V and 4 bases from J, with 14 bases in between. The CDR3 has 13 amino acids. Sequenced by immunoSEQ multiplex PCR; TCRdb stores in-frame clones only, minus some. This table holds nearly 350,000 clones, 80% to 90% found once. The receptor's source is a woman in her 50s with COVID-19, enrolled during active disease. Sequencing was performed on peripheral blood. The chain combines TRBV30 with TRBJ2-7, with D perhaps matching TRBD2 (6 bases). CDR3 DNA sequence: TGTGCCTGGAATTCGGGGGAAGGGTACGAGCAGTACTTC. As protein: CAWNSGEGYEQYF.